In this sample, the clone carrying this TCR beta chain turned up many times. These data come from a study of T cells in Graves' hyperthyroidism and ophthalmopathy. CDR1 is SGHRS, CDR2 YFSETQ, per germline. Between the trimmed V and J ends, which lost 0 bases and 9 bases, there was a span of 19 bases. The CDR3 contains 17 residues. Template material for amplifying TCR beta CDR3 regions consisted of RNA transcripts. The HTBI primer set was used in a first-round RT-PCR of the TCR CDR3. In TCRdb, the multiplex PCR reads were re-called with MiXCR into one record per CDR3 protein. Counted here are 300,000 or so distinct CDR3 sequences, around a fifth occurring once; the ten biggest clones make up 50% to 65%.

What was sequenced was blood. The chain links TRBV5-1 to TRBJ1-6, with D perhaps matching TRBD1 (5 bases). The TCR comes from a woman between 50 and 59 years old with Graves' hyperthyroidism. CDR3 in amino acids: CASSLVPTDSWGSPLHF. Written as DNA, the CDR3 is TGCGCCAGCAGCTTGGTTCCGACAGACAGTTGGGGTTCACCCCTCCACTTT.